This T cell receptor (beta chain) was identified during a study of blood T cell repertoires in COVID-19. Germline loops: CDR1 MNHEY, CDR2 SMNVEV (reference sequence). The CDR3 totals 15 residues. With V trimmed by 5 bases and J by 12 bases, 15 bases remained unmatched. Clones were read by immunoSEQ multiplex PCR, and TCRdb kept only the in-frame ones, dropping some. The table has under 95,000 clones, around 81% seen once; the top ten hold about 2%. The sample consisted of peripheral blood. The receptor was isolated from a woman between 70 and 85 years old with acute or convalescent COVID-19. V is TRBV27 and J is TRBJ2-1; 8 nucleotides agree with TRBD1. The CDR3 DNA is TGTGCCAGCAGTCCAGCCACAGGGGGATACACTTTGCAGTTCTTC. This translates into CASSPATGGYTLQFF.